This T cell receptor beta chain was obtained from a study of a mutant IDH1 vaccine in newly diagnosed glioma. Study at large: Patients under treatment included 62.5% males and 37.5% females and had a mean age of roughly 43 years. The earlier regimen, radiotherapy, temozolomide, or both, was most often both. Study observations and caveats: Across multiple MHC alleles, around 93% of patients had vaccine-induced responses.

The CDR3 consists of 13 residues. CDR1 LNHNV and CDR2 YYDKDF come from the germline V gene (reference sequence). V lost 3 bases to trimming and J lost 7 bases; unmatched junction nucleotides: 4. This clone has a single count. Its specificity is unknown. Time point described: baseline, week 1 (first vaccination visit). The treatment denotes: pre-vaccination baseline after standard-of-care therapy. Newly diagnosed WHO grade 3 or 4 IDH1-mutant, ATRX-lost astrocytomas were identified in the donors. The assay was immunoSEQ multiplex PCR, and TCRdb's table has in-frame clones only and misses some. The table has about 92,000 clones, roughly four fifths seen once; the top ten hold 7% to 9%.

This TCR derives from a woman in her 50s with glioma. The chain carries TRBV15 and TRBJ1-2, with TRBD1 identical over 8 bases. The material was PBMCs, obtained from a glioma patient treated with radiotherapy, temozolomide or both. The CDR3 sequence: CATSRTGEGGYTF. CDR3 bases: TGTGCCACCAGCAGGACAGGGGAGGGTGGCTACACCTTC. Complete variable domain (other parts from reference TRBV15 and TRBJ1-2): DAMVIQNPRYQVTQFGKPVTLSCSQTLNHNVMYWYQQKSSQAPKLLFHYYDKDFNNEADTPDNFQSRRPNTSFCFLDIRSPGLGDTAMYLCATSRTGEGGYTFGSGTRLTVV.